The text below deals with one TCR beta chain. Its antigen is not identified. Participants comprised healthy donors of bone marrow. The PCR ran on 60 Vbeta and 13 Jbeta primers. TCRdb keeps only in-frame clones here, not all; method: immunoSEQ multiplex PCR. The sample holds roughly 100,000 clones, around 85% seen once. The data were obtained in a study of cytomegalovirus exposure and HLA in healthy donors. V lost 0 bases, J lost 4 bases, and 7 bases stayed unmatched. The CDR3 is 16 amino acids. The germline V gene encodes CDR1 SGDLS and CDR2 YYNGEE. General study findings and limits: In a later analysis, TCR beta V- and J-gene trimming showed a link to a missense DCLRE1C variant.

This chain joins TRBV9 and TRBJ2-1; 7 nucleotides line up with TRBD2. The origin of this receptor is a man aged 30-40 years in good health and CMV-seronegative. Specimen: PBMCs. CDR3 DNA: TGTGCCAGCAGCGTAGCGCTAGCGGAAAAATACAATGAGCAGTTCTTC. As protein: CASSVALAEKYNEQFF. Full variable domain (missing parts from reference TRBV9 and TRBJ2-1): DSGVTQTPKHLITATGQRVTLRCSPRSGDLSVYWYQQSLDQGLQFLIQYYNGEERAKGNILERFSAQQFPDLHSELNLSSLELGDSALYFCASSVALAEKYNEQFFGPGTRLTVL.